This T cell receptor (beta chain) derives from a study of T cell clonotyping in hematopoietic cell transplantation. Overall study results and limits: Recipient TCR diversity dropped after transplant; expanded clonotypes rose from day 30 to 180.

V gave up 7 bases and J gave up 8 bases; unmatched junction bases: 13. Germline V gene data show CDR1 as SNHLY and CDR2 as FYNNEI. This CDR3 comprises 17 residues. In regard to this clone: The antigen remains unidentified.

Profiled with immunoSEQ multiplex PCR; TCRdb holds only in-frame clones, not every one. This sample has tens of thousands of clones; 94% occur once, and the top ten carry more than 0.7%. Sequenced: peripheral blood mononuclear cells. The TCR was taken from a woman between 45 and 60 years old in good health. Some clones in this sample may be carry-over from other donors' samples. This chain links TRBV2 with TRBJ2-3; TRBD2 matches 15 bases. CDR3 amino acids: CASKGLAGGERRPTQYF. The CDR3 DNA is TGTGCCAGCAAGGGACTAGCGGGGGGAGAACGTCGCCCTACGCAGTATTTT. Based on the CDR3 plus reference TRBV2 and TRBJ2-3, the full variable domain is EPEVTQTPSHQVTQMGQEVILRCVPISNHLYFYWYRQILGQKVEFLVSFYNNEISEKSEIFDDQFSVERPDGSNFTLKIRSTKLEDSAMYFCASKGLAGGERRPTQYFGPGTRLTVL.